The 14 T cell receptor beta chains below were found in one sample sequenced in a study of tumor and adjacent non-tumor tissue in lung cancer (dated by TCRdb to 2017 to 2018). The method was multiplex PCR. TCRdb shows the sequencer as Illumina HiSeq 2500. TCRbeta libraries were built by three rounds of nested PCR using primers (Table S4), following protocols modified from ARM-PCR. TCRdb passed the public sequencing reads through fastp at Q25 and MiXCR, retaining productive beta sequences. One record per CDR3 amino acid sequence lists the most common genes and DNA. Here the sample has approximately 150,000 distinct CDR3 sequences; approximately 66% occur a single time. The top ten clones comprise about 18% of the sample. RNA was isolated from bulk unsorted tissue, and RNA quality was assessed with a NanoDrop ND-1000 and an Agilent 2100. Sample: lung tumor tissue. Receptors originate from a man in his sixties with small cell lung cancer.

The genes are TRBV6-6 and TRBJ2-1; D might be TRBD1 or TRBD2, each matching 6 bases. V gave up 6 bases and J gave up 7 bases, with 13 bases separating them. Germline V CDR1 and CDR2: MNHNY, SVGAGI (reference sequence). This CDR3 comprises 13 residues. The chain's CDR3 is CASRSGARNEQFF. CDR3 bases: TGTGCCAGCAGGTCGGGGGCCCGGAATGAGCAGTTCTTC.

Comment on this clonotype: A much more abundant neighbour one base away suggests this may be a read error. V gene TRBV20-1 combines with J gene TRBJ2-5; either TRBD1 or TRBD2 may fit D (5 bases each). The CDR3 consists of 14 residues. From germline, CDR1 is DFQATT and CDR2 SNEGSKA (reference sequence). The CDR3 sequence is CSARDWDGQEIQYF. In DNA form, the CDR3 reads TGCAGTGCTAGAGATTGGGACGGGCAAGAGATCCAGTACTTC.

V usage is TRBV6-6 and J usage is TRBJ2-2; D might be TRBD1 or TRBD2, each matching 5 bases. This CDR3 is 15 amino acids long. Trimming left V 2 bases short and J 4 bases short, with 11 bases between. Germline CDR1 MNHNY, CDR2 SVGAGI (reference sequence). Written as DNA, the CDR3 is TGTGCCAGCAGTTACACCGTGAGGGGCACCGGGGAGCTGTTTTTT. Residues: CASSYTVRGTGELFF.

This clonotype was recorded many times. V and J are TRBV28 and TRBJ2-7; 10 bases are shared with TRBD2. CDR1 is MDHEN, CDR2 SYDVKM, per germline. This CDR3 has 14 residues. Germline trimming cut 10 bases from V and 6 bases from J; bases unmatched to any gene: 12. CDR3 loop: CATLSGRVSREQYF. The CDR3 nucleotides are TGTGCCACCCTCAGCGGGAGGGTATCGCGCGAGCAGTACTTC.

The V call is TRBV5-6, the J call TRBJ2-7, with 7 nucleotides matching TRBD2. The trim removed 3 bases at V and 0 bases at J, leaving 3 bases unmatched. The CDR3 is 14 amino acids. Germline CDR1 reads SGHDT; CDR2 reads YYEEEE. CDR3 region: CASSSGDYSYEQYV. The CDR3 nucleotides are TGTGCCAGCAGCTCGGGGGACTACTCCTACGAGCAGTACGTC.

This clonotype has a handful of counts. The chain uses TRBV29-1 and TRBJ1-2; 8 bases are a match to TRBD1. CDR3 length equals 13 residues. V lost 4 bases and J lost 9; bases outside the gene matches: 10. Germline V gene sequence: CDR1 SQVTM, CDR2 ANQGSEA. The CDR3 sequence is CSVAGQVGESYTF. CDR3 DNA sequence: TGCAGCGTTGCGGGACAGGTTGGGGAAAGCTACACCTTC.

Remarks on this clonotype: This may be a read error: a much more frequent sequence differs by one nucleotide. The chain recombines TRBV11-2 with TRBJ2-5; D could derive from TRBD1 or TRBD2 (5 bases each). Germline-derived CDR1 and CDR2 are SGHAT and FQNNGV. This CDR3 has 19 residues. The CDR3 DNA reads as TGTGCCAGCACCCCACAGGTGGGGACCATCCTATTAGGGCAAGAGACCCAGCACTTC. Protein: CASTPQVGTILLGQETQHF.

To note about this clonotype: One end of the junction varies from germline; a read error may be responsible. The gene calls are TRBV20-1 and TRBJ1-5; the D is unclear. The CDR3 runs to 13 residues. Germline loops: CDR1 DFQATT, CDR2 SNEGSKA (reference sequence). CDR3 DNA sequence: TGCAGTGCTAGAGGTTCGTGGGATCAGCTCCAGCATTTT. Its protein is CSARGSWDQLQHF.

This clonotype was seen a few times. The genes are TRBV12-5 and TRBJ2-3; D uncertain. The V end was cut by 1 base, the J end by 6 bases, with 2 bases between. Per the germline V gene, CDR1 is LGHNT and CDR2 is FRNRAP. CDR3 length equals 11 residues. The CDR3 region is CASGLADTQYF. The CDR3 DNA follows: TGTGCTAGTGGTTTGGCCGATACGCAGTATTTT.

This clonotype showed up just once. This rearrangement joins TRBV12-3 or TRBV12-4 to TRBJ2-7; TRBD2 agrees at 7 bases. V gave up 5 bases and J gave up 3 bases; unmatched junction bases: 10. CDR3 length: 15 residues. CDR3 sequence (DNA): TGTGCCAGCAGTCCGGGACTAACGGGAGACTACGAGCAGTACTTC. This codes for CASSPGLTGDYEQYF.

As regards this clonotype: The junction and the germline gene differ at one end; a read error may be behind it. The V gene is TRBV11-2, the J gene TRBJ2-3, with a weak D call TRBD2 (6 bases). The CDR3 contains 13 residues. From germline, CDR1 is SGHAT and CDR2 FQNNGV. CDR3 DNA: TGTGCCAGCAGCTTAGGATCGCGGGATACGCGGTATTTT. Its translation is CASSLGSRDTRYF.

This clonotype was observed once. This may be a read error, as it is one base from a much larger clone. The chain uses TRBV12-5 and TRBJ2-1; 11 positions agree with TRBD2. CDR1 is LGHNT, CDR2 FRNRAP, per germline. The CDR3 length is 15 residues. In DNA, the CDR3 is TGTACTAGTGGTCTCGGACTAGCGGGTGGGGATGAGCAGTTCTTC. Residues: CTSGLGLAGGDEQFF.

This clonotype was seen ten or more times. This chain uses TRBV5-4 with TRBJ2-3; D ambiguous. Germline-derived CDR1 and CDR2 are SGHNT and YYREEE (reference sequence). Trimming removed 2 bases at V and 2 bases at J, with 9 bases between. The CDR3 sequence is 14 residues long. CDR3 region: CASSFQAHTDTQYF. In nucleotides, the CDR3 is TGTGCCAGCAGCTTCCAGGCCCACACAGATACGCAGTATTTT.

Turning to this clonotype: The junction and the germline gene differ at one end; a read error may be behind it. V is TRBV6-5 and J is TRBJ2-3, with D uncertain. Germline CDR1 is MNHEY and CDR2 is SVGAGI. The CDR3 loop spans 13 amino acids. CDR3 residues: CVSSYSVADTQYF. The CDR3, as DNA: TGTGTCAGCAGTTACTCGGTGGCAGATACGCAGTATTTT.